These 22 T cell receptor beta chains share one sample of origin, sequenced in a study of cytomegalovirus exposure and HLA in healthy donors (dated by TCRdb to between 2016 and 2019). The library came from the immunoSEQ multiplex PCR assay. The multiplex PCR relied on a mix of 60 forward primers for TCR Vbeta segments and 13 reverse primers for TCR Jbeta segments. TCRdb's version of the immuneACCESS table is confined to in-frame rearrangements and falls short of the full clone set. An unresolved V gene accounts for under half of the shortfall where checked; the remainder is of unknown origin. The sample table records 60,000 to 70,000 clones; under 80% of these occur just once. Together, the top ten hold roughly 5% of the sample. The sample taken for sequencing was PBMCs. The source of these receptors is a male donor in good health and CMV-seropositive.

This clone was observed a handful of times. The chain employs TRBV4-3 and TRBJ1-1; TRBD1 matches 8 bases. This CDR3 has 15 residues. The trim removed 4 bases at V and 1 base at J, leaving 5 bases unmatched. Per the germline V gene, CDR1 is LGHNA and CDR2 is YSLEER. DNA for the CDR3: TGCGCCAGCAGCCGCGTCGGACAGGGGAACACTGAAGCTTTCTTT. The encoded protein is CASSRVGQGNTEAFF.

The chain is built from TRBV29-1 and TRBJ2-3, with a tentative D call TRBD1 (5 bases). Germline V gene data show CDR1 as SQVTM and CDR2 as ANQGSEA. Between the trimmed V and J ends, which lost 8 bases and 4 bases, there was a span of 19 bases. CDR3 length: 14 residues. The CDR3 region is CSTRQNSFPDTQYF. For the CDR3, the DNA is TGCAGCACCCGACAGAACAGTTTCCCAGATACGCAGTATTTT.

This clone was observed a single time. This chain connects TRBV19 to TRBJ1-1; D gene uncertain. The ends were cut back, 1 base at V and 2 bases at J, with 14 bases in the middle. The CDR3 totals 16 residues. Per the germline V gene, CDR1 is LNHDA and CDR2 is SQIVND (reference sequence). The CDR3 sequence: CASSIGPHSLNTEAFF. DNA of the CDR3: TGTGCCAGTAGTATAGGTCCCCACAGCCTCAACACTGAAGCTTTCTTT. The full variable domain, with the rest looked up from reference TRBV19 and TRBJ1-1, is DGGITQSPKYLFRKEGQNVTLSCEQNLNHDAMYWYRQDPGQGLRLIYYSQIVNDFQKGDIAEGYSVSREKKESFPLTVTSAQKNPTAFYLCASSIGPHSLNTEAFFGQGTRLTVV.

This chain uses TRBV5-5 with TRBJ1-2; a possible D gene is TRBD1 (5 bases). Germline CDR1 SGHKS, CDR2 YYEKEE (reference sequence). CDR3 length equals 13 residues. The germline V and J ends were trimmed by 4 bases and 2 bases, with 9 bases remaining between them. CDR3 residues: CASSRRGNYGYTF. CDR3 nucleotide sequence: TGTGCCAGCAGCCGCCGGGGGAACTATGGCTACACCTTC.

This clone was seen a handful of times. The genes are TRBV11-2 and TRBJ1-4, with 9 bases matching TRBD1. CDR3 size: 15 residues. Per germline, CDR1 SGHAT and CDR2 FQNNGV. Unmatched junction bases numbered 9, after V lost 5 bases and J lost 8 bases. CDR3: CASSAPGTGREKLFF. The CDR3 DNA is TGTGCCAGCAGCGCCCCCGGGACAGGGAGAGAAAAACTGTTTTTT.

There are a few counts of this clone. The gene calls are TRBV2 and TRBJ2-7, with 8 bases that match TRBD1. Trimming took 4 bases from V and 4 from J; bases not matched to a gene: 9. This CDR3 is 15 amino acids long. Germline-derived CDR1 and CDR2 are SNHLY and FYNNEI. Written as DNA, the CDR3 is TGTGCCAGCAGTGTTTTCGGGACAGGATTGTACGAGCAGTACTTC. Translated: CASSVFGTGLYEQYF. Filled out from reference TRBV2 and TRBJ2-7, the complete variable domain reads EPEVTQTPSHQVTQMGQEVILRCVPISNHLYFYWYRQILGQKVEFLVSFYNNEISEKSEIFDDQFSVERPDGSNFTLKIRSTKLEDSAMYFCASSVFGTGLYEQYFGPGTRLTVT.

The chain joins TRBV4-3 to TRBJ2-7; 10 bases map to TRBD1. With 5 bases clipped from V and 2 bases from J, the junction kept 3 bases outside the gene matches. The germline gives CDR1 LGHNA, CDR2 YSLEER. This CDR3 has 14 amino acids. Here the CDR3 DNA reads TGCGCCAGCAGCAAAGGACAGGGGGCCTACGAGCAGTACTTC. Translating it yields CASSKGQGAYEQYF.

This clone was recorded only once. The gene calls are TRBV5-6 and TRBJ1-2; TRBD1 aligns across 7 bases. Germline V gene sequence: CDR1 SGHDT, CDR2 YYEEEE. V shed 0 bases, J shed 4 bases, and the junction held 6 bases outside the gene matches. The CDR3 runs to 15 residues. The CDR3, as DNA: TGTGCCAGCAGCTTGGGAGTAGGGGGCGTCTATGGCTACACCTTC. This codes for CASSLGVGGVYGYTF. Drawing the rest from reference TRBV5-6 and TRBJ1-2, the complete variable domain is DAGVTQSPTHLIKTRGQQVTLRCSPKSGHDTVSWYQQALGQGPQFIFQYYEEEERQRGNFPDRFSGHQFPNYSSELNVNALLLGDSALYLCASSLGVGGVYGYTFGSGTRLTVV.

The chain couples TRBV4-3 to TRBJ2-1, with 7 bases fitting TRBD2. V shed 4 bases, J shed 4 bases, and the junction held 10 bases outside the gene matches. The CDR3 has 16 residues. CDR1 is LGHNA and CDR2 is YSLEER in the germline V gene. CDR3 nucleotide sequence: TGCGCCAGCAGCCGAGATCCGGGGCGGGGGTACAATGAGCAGTTCTTC. Its protein is CASSRDPGRGYNEQFF.

This clone was observed a single time. V and J are TRBV27 and TRBJ2-7; 10 bases map to TRBD1. Trimming at V came to 6 bases and at J to 2 bases, leaving 13 bases not matched to a gene. The germline CDR1 and CDR2 sequences are MNHEY and SMNVEV (reference sequence). The CDR3 consists of 17 residues. In nucleotides, the CDR3 is TGTGCCAGCAGCATGAAAAAAGGACAGGGGGTAACCTACGAGCAGTACTTC. It encodes CASSMKKGQGVTYEQYF.

The V gene is TRBV11-2, the J gene TRBJ2-1; D is ambiguous. The CDR3 is 14 residues long. V was shortened by 5 bases and J by 5 bases, with 13 bases between the two germline ends. Germline V lookup: CDR1 SGHAT, CDR2 FQNNGV. CDR3 sequence reads: CASSPPERHNEQFF. Here the CDR3 DNA reads TGTGCCAGCAGCCCCCCCGAGCGACACAATGAGCAGTTCTTC.

This clone was seen repeatedly, ten times or more. The chain couples TRBV19 to TRBJ1-1, with 7 bases matching TRBD1. Germline V gives CDR1 LNHDA, CDR2 SQIVND (reference sequence). The V and J ends lost 3 bases and 11 bases, in that order; junction bases with no gene match: 9. There are 13 residues in the CDR3. The CDR3 nucleotides read TGTGCCAGTAGTATCACAGGGGTTGGGTGGGCTTTCTTT. Protein: CASSITGVGWAFF.

This chain connects TRBV7-8 to TRBJ2-3; D remains unclear. Between the trimmed V and J ends, which lost 5 bases and 2 bases, there was a span of 14 bases. The CDR3 has 15 residues. The V gene's germline CDR1 is SGHVS and CDR2 FQNEAQ. The DNA of the CDR3 is TGTGCCAGCAGCCCTATGAGAGCTAACACAGATACGCAGTATTTT. It translates to CASSPMRANTDTQYF. Using reference TRBV7-8 and TRBJ2-3 for the parts outside the CDR3, the full variable domain is GAGVSQSPRYKVAKRGQDVALRCDPISGHVSLFWYQQALGQGPEFLTYFQNEAQLDKSGLPSDRFFAERPEGSVSTLKIQRTQQEDSAVYLCASSPMRANTDTQYFGPGTRLTVL.

The gene calls are TRBV6-5 and TRBJ2-1, with D possibly TRBD2 on 5 matching bases. This CDR3 has 11 residues. Germline CDR1 is MNHEY and CDR2 is SVGAGI. V was cut by 5 bases and J by 7 bases, with 6 bases left in between. CDR3 region: CASSEGNEQFF. The CDR3 nucleotides are TGTGCCAGCAGTGAGGGAAATGAGCAGTTCTTC.

This clone was seen more than once but under ten times. The junction differs from germline at one of its ends, possibly a read error. The chain joins TRBV7-7 to TRBJ2-5; TRBD2 agrees at 9 bases. The CDR3 sequence is 17 residues long. Germline V gene sequence: CDR1 SSHAT, CDR2 FNYEAQ (reference sequence). CDR3 sequence reads: CASSPGDSGGFKETQYF. Written as DNA, the CDR3 is TGTGCTAGCAGCCCCGGGGATAGCGGGGGCTTCAAAGAGACCCAGTACTTC.

This chain joins TRBV13 and TRBJ2-7; tentative D call: TRBD1 (5 bases). The germline V and J ends were trimmed by 4 bases and 2 bases, with 9 bases remaining between them. Germline V gives CDR1 PRHDT, CDR2 FYEKMQ (reference sequence). This CDR3 comprises 13 residues. CDR3 sequence reads: CASSSRGPYEQYF. CDR3 bases: TGTGCCAGCAGCTCAAGGGGTCCCTACGAGCAGTACTTC.

J is TRBJ1-1 and V is TRBV19; TRBD1 is a possible D gene (6 bases). The CDR3 runs 14 residues. Trimming shortened V by 7 bases and J by 6 bases, and 18 bases separated the two germline ends. Per germline, CDR1 LNHDA and CDR2 SQIVND (reference sequence). CDR3 amino acids: CASIRPGPGAEAFF. The CDR3 DNA is TGTGCCAGTATAAGGCCCGGGCCAGGGGCTGAAGCTTTCTTT.

This sequence joins TRBV21-1 and TRBJ1-6. TRBV21-1 is a listed pseudogene. The CDR3 spans 17 residues. The CDR3 DNA reads as TGTGCCAGCAGCAAAAGGAAGAGACTACCATATAATTCACCCCTCCACTTT. This sequence encodes CASSKRKRLPYNSPLHF.

CDR3 nucleotide sequence: TGCGCCAGCAGCCAAGATAGGAGCTTCCATGAGCAGTTCTTC. Amino acid sequence: CASSQDRSFHEQFF. The chain links TRBV4-3 to TRBJ2-1; D gene ambiguous. The CDR3 is 14 amino acids. In germline, CDR1 is LGHNA, CDR2 YSLEER. V was trimmed by 0 bases and J by 8 bases, leaving 11 bases between them.

CDR3 region: CASSLKAIGSSGANVLTF. As DNA, the CDR3 is TGTGCCAGCAGCTTAAAGGCGATCGGGTCCTCTGGGGCCAACGTCCTGACTTTC. The chain employs TRBV7-3 and TRBJ2-6; no clear D. Trimming took 1 base from V and 0 from J, leaving 13 bases between them. Germline V CDR1 and CDR2: SGHTA, FQGTGA. The CDR3 is made up of 18 amino acids.

This clone occurred a few times. This chain uses TRBV10-3 with TRBJ2-5; TRBD1 aligns across 8 bases. This CDR3 is built from 15 residues. Germline-derived CDR1 and CDR2 are ENHRY and SYGVKD. V shed 2 bases, J shed 5 bases, and the junction held 7 bases outside the gene matches. The CDR3 loop reads CAISERQGAGETQYF. DNA of the CDR3: TGTGCCATCAGTGAGAGGCAGGGGGCAGGGGAGACCCAGTACTTC.

The chain combines TRBV7-2 with TRBJ2-5, with TRBD2 matching over 10 bases. The J call may be incorrect, as the DNA end agrees better with TRBJ2-7. This CDR3 is 15 amino acids long. The germline V gene encodes CDR1 SGHTA and CDR2 FQGNSA. CDR3 in amino acids: CASREAVAGGHEQYF. The CDR3 nucleotides read TGTGCCAGCAGGGAGGCGGTAGCGGGGGGCCACGAGCAGTACTTC.